This entry concerns a single T cell receptor beta chain. Its antigen remains unidentified. The data derive from a study of cytomegalovirus exposure and HLA in healthy donors. As for the study in general: Most genotyped donors, approximately 77% of fewer than 400, had Caucasian-associated genetic ancestry. Findings of the study overall: For most subjects, TCR beta sequences were reported to predict HLA-A and HLA-B alleles with accuracy.

The PCR employed 60 Vbeta primers together with 13 Jbeta primers. Under the authors' procedure: Later, roughly 77 million unique TCR beta chains were counted in an analysis, and around 11 million of them were shared. Assay: immunoSEQ multiplex PCR; the TCRdb copy retains only in-frame clones and omits some. The V and J calls and the clone size are those of that table, but D and trimming were determined from the DNA. This table has some 200,000 clones, 82% appearing once. The CDR3 loop spans 15 amino acids. CDR1 MNHEY and CDR2 SVGAGI come from the germline V gene. V gave up 6 bases and J gave up 11 bases, with 23 bases separating them.

The sample comprised PBMCs. This TCR was sampled from a young woman in good health and CMV-seronegative. The genes are TRBV6-5 and TRBJ2-4, with a possible D match to TRBD1 (6 bases). The CDR3 reads CASSRTGTHRMFQYF. The CDR3 nucleotides read TGTGCCAGCAGCCGAACCGGGACACATAGGATGTTTCAGTACTTC.